This entry concerns a single T cell receptor beta chain. The V gene's germline CDR1 is LGHDT and CDR2 YNNKEL (reference sequence). The germline V and J ends were trimmed by 1 base and 2 bases, with 11 bases remaining between them. The CDR3 is 16 amino acids. Here immunoSEQ multiplex PCR was the method, and the copy in TCRdb shows in-frame clones only, minus some. The table lists 150,000 to 200,000 clones, over 80% of them singletons, with roughly 5.1% in the top ten. These data originate in a study of blood T cell repertoires in COVID-19. V usage is TRBV3-1 (or the pseudogene TRBV3-2) and J usage is TRBJ2-2, with D possibly TRBD1 on 6 matching bases. This receptor was taken from a woman aged 25 to 39 with acute or convalescent COVID-19. Input material: peripheral blood. DNA of the CDR3: TGTGCCAGCAGCCAAGTGGGGGCAGCTAACACCGGGGAGCTGTTTTTT. Translating gives CASSQVGAANTGELFF.